A single sample gave rise to the 8 T cell receptor beta chains below, sequenced in a study of cytomegalovirus exposure and HLA in healthy donors. Both 60 Vbeta primers and 13 Jbeta primers went into the PCR. Profiling relied on immunoSEQ multiplex PCR, and the TCRdb table lists in-frame clones only, not all of them. In the table there are 140,000 or so clones, roughly 80% of which are singletons. Sequences were obtained from PBMCs. The receptors stem from a boy aged 2-15 years in good health and CMV-seronegative.

V is TRBV7-2 and J is TRBJ1-2; D might be TRBD1 (5 bases). The CDR3 length is 14 residues. The V end lost 5 bases, the J end lost 2 bases, and 12 bases lay between the germline ends. CDR1 is SGHTA and CDR2 is FQGNSA in the germline V gene. CDR3: CASSRLQGNYGYTF. As DNA, the CDR3 is TGTGCCAGCAGCAGGCTGCAGGGCAACTATGGCTACACCTTC. Complete variable domain (other parts from reference TRBV7-2 and TRBJ1-2): GAGVSQSPSNKVTEKGKDVELRCDPISGHTALYWYRQSLGQGLEFLIYFQGNSAPDKSGLPSDRFSAERTGGSVSTLTIQRTQQEDSAVYLCASSRLQGNYGYTFGSGTRLTVV.

The chain links TRBV2 to TRBJ2-7, with TRBD1 as a possible D gene (5 bases). V dropped 7 bases and J dropped 3 bases, with 19 bases sitting between them. Germline V lookup: CDR1 SNHLY, CDR2 FYNNEI. The CDR3 loop spans 15 amino acids. The CDR3 is CASTLRRGYDYEQYF. CDR3 DNA sequence: TGTGCCAGCACCTTGAGAAGGGGCTACGACTACGAGCAGTACTTC.

This clone was seen a single time. The chain is built from TRBV4-2 and TRBJ2-5, with a weak D call TRBD1 (6 bases). Germline CDR1 LGHNA, CDR2 YNFKEQ. The CDR3 has 17 amino acids. V was pared by 4 bases and J by 4 bases, with 22 bases between. Here the CDR3 DNA reads TGTGCCAGCAGCCTTTTCCTCGCGCCGGACAGTCGAGAGACCCAGTACTTC. Protein sequence: CASSLFLAPDSRETQYF.

In this sample, this clone turned up a few times. The junction and the germline gene differ at one end; a read error may be behind it. The V gene is TRBV6-1, the J gene TRBJ1-5; D not resolved. The CDR3 extends over 14 amino acids. Germline values: CDR1 MNHNS, CDR2 SASEGT. The CDR3 here is CASSEALDYQAQHF. CDR3 nucleotide sequence: TGTGCCAGCAGTGAAGCGCTGGATTATCAGGCCCAGCATTTT.

This clone was recorded once. The chain joins TRBV30 to TRBJ2-6; 9 positions match TRBD1. The length of the CDR3 is 19 residues. Germline lookup yields CDR1 GTSNPN and CDR2 SVGIG (reference sequence). Trimming at V came to 5 bases and at J to 0 bases, leaving 14 bases not matched to a gene. DNA for the CDR3: TGTGCCTGGGGTGCCACCGACACAGGGGGCTGCTCTGGGGCCAACGTCCTGACTTTC. Its translation: CAWGATDTGGCSGANVLTF. The entire variable domain, with the rest obtained from reference TRBV30 and TRBJ2-6, is as follows: SQTIHQWPATLVQPVGSPLSLECTVEGTSNPNLYWYRQAAGRGLQLLFYSVGIGQISSEVPQNLSASRPQDRQFILSSKKLLLSDSGFYLCAWGATDTGGCSGANVLTFGAGSRLTVL.

The chain links TRBV27 to TRBJ2-3, with D tentatively TRBD2 (6 bases). In germline, CDR1 is MNHEY, CDR2 SMNVEV (reference sequence). CDR3 length: 16 residues. The ends were cut back, 0 bases at V and 2 bases at J, with 12 bases in the middle. CDR3 DNA sequence: TGTGCCAGCAGTTTATCTGGCGGGATGCTCACAGATACGCAGTATTTT. It codes for CASSLSGGMLTDTQYF.

This clone was seen a handful of times. The gene calls are TRBV6-5 and TRBJ2-5; no reliable D call. Germline V gives CDR1 MNHEY, CDR2 SVGAGI. The CDR3 sequence is 13 residues long. V gave up 6 bases and J gave up 0 bases, with 8 bases separating them. The CDR3: CASSSRNQETQYF. In nucleotides, the CDR3 is TGTGCCAGCAGCAGTCGAAACCAAGAGACCCAGTACTTC.

The chain employs TRBV5-1 and TRBJ2-1; 10 nucleotides align to TRBD2. The CDR3 contains 15 residues. The junction had 7 bases not matched to a gene; V was cut back by 4 bases and J by 6 bases. Germline V gene data show CDR1 as SGHRS and CDR2 as YFSETQ. DNA for the CDR3: TGCGCCAGCAGCCACACTAGCGGGATAAGCAATGAGCAGTTCTTC. Encoded protein: CASSHTSGISNEQFF.